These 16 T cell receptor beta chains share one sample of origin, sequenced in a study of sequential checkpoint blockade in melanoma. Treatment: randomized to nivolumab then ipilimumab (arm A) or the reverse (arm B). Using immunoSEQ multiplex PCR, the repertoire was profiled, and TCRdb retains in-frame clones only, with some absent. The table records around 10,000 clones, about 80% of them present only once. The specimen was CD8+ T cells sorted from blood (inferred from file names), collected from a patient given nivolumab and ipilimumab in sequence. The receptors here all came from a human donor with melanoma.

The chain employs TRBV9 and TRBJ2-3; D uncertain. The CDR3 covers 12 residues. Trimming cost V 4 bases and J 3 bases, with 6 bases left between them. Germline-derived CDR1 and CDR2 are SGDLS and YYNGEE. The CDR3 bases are TGTGCCAGCAGCCCCGAGACAGATACGCAGTATTTT. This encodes CASSPETDTQYF. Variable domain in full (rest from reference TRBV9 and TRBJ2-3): DSGVTQTPKHLITATGQRVTLRCSPRSGDLSVYWYQQSLDQGLQFLIQYYNGEERAKGNILERFSAQQFPDLHSELNLSSLELGDSALYFCASSPETDTQYFGPGTRLTVL.

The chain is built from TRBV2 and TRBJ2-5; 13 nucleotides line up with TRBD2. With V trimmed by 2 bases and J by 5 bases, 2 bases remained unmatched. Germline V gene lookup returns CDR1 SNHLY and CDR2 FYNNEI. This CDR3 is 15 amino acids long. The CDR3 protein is CASSERTSGSETQYF. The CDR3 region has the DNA TGTGCCAGCAGTGAACGGACTAGCGGGAGCGAGACCCAGTACTTC. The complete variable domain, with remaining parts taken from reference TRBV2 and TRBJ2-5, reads EPEVTQTPSHQVTQMGQEVILRCVPISNHLYFYWYRQILGQKVEFLVSFYNNEISEKSEIFDDQFSVERPDGSNFTLKIRSTKLEDSAMYFCASSERTSGSETQYFGPGTRLLVL.

The CDR3: CASSLDRGGGTSTDTQYF. For the CDR3, the DNA is TGTGCCAGCAGCTTAGACCGGGGGGGCGGAACTAGCACAGATACGCAGTATTTT. V is TRBV7-2 and J is TRBJ2-3; 8 bases match TRBD2. The CDR3 spans 18 residues. Germline-derived CDR1 and CDR2 are SGHTA and FQGNSA. J gave up 0 bases and V 1 base, and 9 bases lay outside the gene matches.

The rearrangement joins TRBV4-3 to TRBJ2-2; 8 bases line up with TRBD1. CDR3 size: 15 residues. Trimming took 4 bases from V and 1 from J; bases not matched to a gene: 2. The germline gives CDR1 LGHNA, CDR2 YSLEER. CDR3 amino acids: CASSPGTGNTGELFF. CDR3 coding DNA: TGCGCCAGCAGCCCCGGGACAGGGAACACCGGGGAGCTGTTTTTT.

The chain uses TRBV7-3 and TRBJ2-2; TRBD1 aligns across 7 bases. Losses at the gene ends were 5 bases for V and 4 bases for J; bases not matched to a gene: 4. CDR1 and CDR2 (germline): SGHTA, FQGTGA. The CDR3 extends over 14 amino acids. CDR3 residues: CASSQTGITGELFF. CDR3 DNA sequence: TGTGCCAGCAGCCAGACAGGGATCACCGGGGAGCTGTTTTTT.

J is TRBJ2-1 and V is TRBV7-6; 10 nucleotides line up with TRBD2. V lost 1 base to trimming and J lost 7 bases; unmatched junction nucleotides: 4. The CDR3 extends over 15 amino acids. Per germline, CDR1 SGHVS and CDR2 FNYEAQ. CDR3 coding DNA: TGTGCCAGCAGCTTAGGAGCGGGAGGGGGGAATGAGCAGTTCTTC. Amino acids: CASSLGAGGGNEQFF.

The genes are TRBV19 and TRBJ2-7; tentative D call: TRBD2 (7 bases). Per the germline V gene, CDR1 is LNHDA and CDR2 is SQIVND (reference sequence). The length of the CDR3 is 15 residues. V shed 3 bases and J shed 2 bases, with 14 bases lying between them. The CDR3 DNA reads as TGTGCCAGTAGTATGGGGGCTAGCGGCACCTACGAGCAGTACTTC. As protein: CASSMGASGTYEQYF.

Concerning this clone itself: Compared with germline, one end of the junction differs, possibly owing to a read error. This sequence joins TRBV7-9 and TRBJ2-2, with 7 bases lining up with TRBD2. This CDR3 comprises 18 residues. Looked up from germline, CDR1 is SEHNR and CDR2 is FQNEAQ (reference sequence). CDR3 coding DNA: TGTGCCAGCAACCGACCTAGTTGGCCAGCGGGGAACCCCGGGGAGCTGTTTTTT. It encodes CASNRPSWPAGNPGELFF.

CDR3 sequence (DNA): TGTGCCAGCAGCTTGGCCAGGGTTAACAGAAAGAACTATGGCTACACCTTC. Translation: CASSLARVNRKNYGYTF. The V call is TRBV5-6, the J call TRBJ1-2; TRBD1 might be the D (5 bases). The ends were cut back, 0 bases at V and 2 bases at J, with 17 bases in the middle. The CDR3 is 17 amino acids. Germline V gives CDR1 SGHDT, CDR2 YYEEEE.

The CDR3 here is CASSSRGQENYEQYF. CDR3 in DNA: TGTGCCAGCAGCTCTAGGGGACAGGAGAACTACGAGCAGTACTTC. This chain joins TRBV7-2 and TRBJ2-5; TRBD1 matches 8 bases. Near its end, the DNA agrees better with TRBJ2-7, so the J call may be wrong. The CDR3 has 15 residues. From germline, CDR1 is SGHTA and CDR2 FQGNSA.

CDR3 loop: CASAPLLGRGPEAFF. The CDR3 DNA sequence: TGTGCCAGCGCCCCCTTGTTGGGCAGGGGCCCTGAAGCTTTCTTT. The chain carries TRBV5-6 and TRBJ1-1; TRBD1 might be the D (6 bases). From germline, CDR1 is SGHDT and CDR2 YYEEEE. V gave up 7 bases and J gave up 6 bases, with 22 bases separating them. CDR3 length equals 15 residues.

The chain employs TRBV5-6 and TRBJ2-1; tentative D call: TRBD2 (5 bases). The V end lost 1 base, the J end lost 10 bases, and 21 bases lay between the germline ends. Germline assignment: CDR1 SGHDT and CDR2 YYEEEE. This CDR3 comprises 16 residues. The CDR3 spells CASSLSALKVAYEQFF. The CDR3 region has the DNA TGTGCCAGCAGCTTGTCAGCTCTCAAGGTAGCGTACGAGCAGTTCTTC. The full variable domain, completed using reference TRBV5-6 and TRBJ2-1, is DAGVTQSPTHLIKTRGQQVTLRCSPKSGHDTVSWYQQALGQGPQFIFQYYEEEERQRGNFPDRFSGHQFPNYSSELNVNALLLGDSALYLCASSLSALKVAYEQFFGPGTRLTVL.

The CDR3 bases are TGTGCCAGCAGCTTAACTGGCGGGGGGTCAGGGTATTCTAGCACAGATACGCAGTATTTT. It translates to CASSLTGGGSGYSSTDTQYF. The chain couples TRBV13 to TRBJ2-3; TRBD2 matches at 8 bases. The germline gives CDR1 PRHDT, CDR2 FYEKMQ (reference sequence). J lost 0 bases, V lost 2 bases, and 16 bases had no gene match. This CDR3 has 20 amino acids.

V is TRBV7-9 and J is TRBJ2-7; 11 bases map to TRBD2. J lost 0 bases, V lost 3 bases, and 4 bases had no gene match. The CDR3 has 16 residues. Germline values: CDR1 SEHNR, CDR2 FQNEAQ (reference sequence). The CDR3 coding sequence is TGTGCCAGCAGCTTGGGGACTAGCGGAACCTCCTACGAGCAGTACTTC. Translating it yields CASSLGTSGTSYEQYF. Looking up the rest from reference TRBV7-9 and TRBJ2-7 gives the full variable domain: DTGVSQNPRHKITKRGQNVTFRCDPISEHNRLYWYRQTLGQGPEFLTYFQNEAQLEKSRLLSDRFSAERPKGSFSTLEIQRTEQGDSAMYLCASSLGTSGTSYEQYFGPGTRLTVT.

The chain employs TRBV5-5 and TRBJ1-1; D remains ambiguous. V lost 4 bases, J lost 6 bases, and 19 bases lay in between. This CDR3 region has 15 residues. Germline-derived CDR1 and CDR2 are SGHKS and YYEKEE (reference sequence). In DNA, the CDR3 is TGTGCCAGCAGCAACCCGACGGGGAGGGTTGCTGAAGCTTTCTTT. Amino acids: CASSNPTGRVAEAFF.

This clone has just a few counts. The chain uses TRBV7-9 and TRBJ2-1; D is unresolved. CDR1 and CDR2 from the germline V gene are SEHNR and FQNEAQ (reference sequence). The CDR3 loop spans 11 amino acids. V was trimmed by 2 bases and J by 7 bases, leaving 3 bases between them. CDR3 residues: CASSLQNEQFF. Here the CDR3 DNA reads TGTGCCAGCAGCTTACAGAATGAGCAGTTCTTC.